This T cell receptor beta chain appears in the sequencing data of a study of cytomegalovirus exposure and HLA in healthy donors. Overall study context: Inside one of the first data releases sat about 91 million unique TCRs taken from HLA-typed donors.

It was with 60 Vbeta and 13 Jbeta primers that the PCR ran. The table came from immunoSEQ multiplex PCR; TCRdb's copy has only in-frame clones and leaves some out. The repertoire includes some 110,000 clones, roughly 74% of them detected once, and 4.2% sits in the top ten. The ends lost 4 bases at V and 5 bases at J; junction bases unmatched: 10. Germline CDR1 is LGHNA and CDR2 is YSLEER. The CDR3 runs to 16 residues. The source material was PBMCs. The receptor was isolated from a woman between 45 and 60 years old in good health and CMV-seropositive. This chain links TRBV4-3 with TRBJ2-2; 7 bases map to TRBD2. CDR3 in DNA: TGCGCCAGCAGCCGAGAAGGCGCGGGGGAGACCGGGGAGCTGTTTTTT. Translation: CASSREGAGETGELFF.